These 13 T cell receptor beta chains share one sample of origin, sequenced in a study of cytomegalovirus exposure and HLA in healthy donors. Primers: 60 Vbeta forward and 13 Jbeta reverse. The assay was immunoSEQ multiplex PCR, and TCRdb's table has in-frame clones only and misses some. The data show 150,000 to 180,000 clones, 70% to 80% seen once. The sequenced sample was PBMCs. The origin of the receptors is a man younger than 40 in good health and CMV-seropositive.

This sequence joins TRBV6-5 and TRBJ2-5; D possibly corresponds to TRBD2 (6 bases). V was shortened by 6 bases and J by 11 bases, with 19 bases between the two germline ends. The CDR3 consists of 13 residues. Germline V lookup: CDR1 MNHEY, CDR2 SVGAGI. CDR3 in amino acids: CASSRDGGGEQYF. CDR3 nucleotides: TGTGCCAGCAGCCGGGACGGGGGTGGAGAGCAGTACTTC.

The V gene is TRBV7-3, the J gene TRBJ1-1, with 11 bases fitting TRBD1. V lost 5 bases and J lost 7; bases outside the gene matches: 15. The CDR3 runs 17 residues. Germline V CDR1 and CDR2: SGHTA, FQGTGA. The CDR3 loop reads CASSLNGPGTGGDEAFF. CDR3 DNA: TGTGCCAGCAGCCTAAACGGTCCCGGGACAGGGGGGGATGAAGCTTTCTTT.

This CDR3 reads CASSRIVASGDNEQFF. The CDR3 nucleotides are TGCGCCAGCAGCCGAATTGTAGCTAGCGGGGACAATGAGCAGTTCTTC. This chain uses TRBV5-1 with TRBJ2-1; 9 bases align to TRBD2. Germline CDR1 SGHRS, CDR2 YFSETQ. CDR3 length: 16 residues. Germline trimming cut 4 bases from V and 5 bases from J; bases unmatched to any gene: 10. Drawing the rest from reference TRBV5-1 and TRBJ2-1, the complete variable domain is KAGVTQTPRYLIKTRGQQVTLSCSPISGHRSVSWYQQTPGQGLQFLFEYFSETQRNKGNFPGRFSGRQFSNSRSEMNVSTLELGDSALYLCASSRIVASGDNEQFFGPGTRLTVL.

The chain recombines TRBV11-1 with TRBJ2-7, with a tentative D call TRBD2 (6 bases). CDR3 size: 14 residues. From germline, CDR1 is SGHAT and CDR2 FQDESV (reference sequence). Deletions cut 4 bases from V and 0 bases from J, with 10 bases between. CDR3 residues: CASSSGGSSYEQYF. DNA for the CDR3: TGTGCCAGCAGCTCCGGGGGAAGCTCCTACGAGCAGTACTTC.

CDR3 loop: CASSVDARAGAETQYF. The CDR3 DNA follows: TGTGCCAGCAGCGTAGATGCTAGGGCGGGGGCAGAGACCCAGTACTTC. The rearrangement joins TRBV9 to TRBJ2-5; TRBD2 might be the D (7 bases). The germline V gene encodes CDR1 SGDLS and CDR2 YYNGEE. V lost 0 bases, J lost 4 bases, and 16 bases lay in between. The CDR3 sequence is 16 residues long.

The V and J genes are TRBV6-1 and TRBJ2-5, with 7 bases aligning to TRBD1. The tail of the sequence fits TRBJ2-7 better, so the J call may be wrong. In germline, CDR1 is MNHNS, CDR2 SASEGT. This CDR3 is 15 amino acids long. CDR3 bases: TGTGCCAGCAGTGAACTAACAGGGGAGTTCGGCGAGCAGTACTTC. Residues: CASSELTGEFGEQYF.

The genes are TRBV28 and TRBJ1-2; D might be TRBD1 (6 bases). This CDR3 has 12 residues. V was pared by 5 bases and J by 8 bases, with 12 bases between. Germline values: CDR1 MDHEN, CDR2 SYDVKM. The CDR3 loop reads CASSRDRWGYTF. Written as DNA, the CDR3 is TGTGCCAGCAGTAGAGACAGGTGGGGCTACACCTTC.

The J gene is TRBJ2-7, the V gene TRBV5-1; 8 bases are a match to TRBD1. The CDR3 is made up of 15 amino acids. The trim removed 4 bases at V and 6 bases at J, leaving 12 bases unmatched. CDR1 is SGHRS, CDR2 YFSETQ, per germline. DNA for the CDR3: TGCGCCAGCAGCCAAAGACAGGGGTCTGCCTCCGAGCAGTACTTC. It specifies CASSQRQGSASEQYF.

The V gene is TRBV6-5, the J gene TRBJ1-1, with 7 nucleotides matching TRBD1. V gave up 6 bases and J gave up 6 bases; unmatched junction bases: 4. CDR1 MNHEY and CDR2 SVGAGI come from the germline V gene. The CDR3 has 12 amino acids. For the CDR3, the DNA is TGTGCCAGCAGGGAGGGACAGTCTGAAGCTTTCTTT. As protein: CASREGQSEAFF.

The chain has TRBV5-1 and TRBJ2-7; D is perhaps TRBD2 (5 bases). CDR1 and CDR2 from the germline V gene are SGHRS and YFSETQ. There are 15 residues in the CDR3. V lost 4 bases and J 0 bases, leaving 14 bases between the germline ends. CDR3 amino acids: CASSHEGTSSYEQYF. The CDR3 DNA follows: TGCGCCAGCAGCCATGAGGGAACGAGCTCCTACGAGCAGTACTTC.

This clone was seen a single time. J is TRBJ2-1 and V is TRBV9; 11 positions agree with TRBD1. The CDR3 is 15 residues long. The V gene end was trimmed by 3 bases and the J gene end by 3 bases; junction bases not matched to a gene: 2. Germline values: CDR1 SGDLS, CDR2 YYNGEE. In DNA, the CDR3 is TGTGCCAGCAGCGCGGGACAGGGGGGCTACAATGAGCAGTTCTTC. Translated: CASSAGQGGYNEQFF.

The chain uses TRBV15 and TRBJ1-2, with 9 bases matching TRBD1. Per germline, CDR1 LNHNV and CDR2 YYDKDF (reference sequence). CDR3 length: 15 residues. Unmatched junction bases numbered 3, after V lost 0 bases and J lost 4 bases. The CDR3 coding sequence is TGTGCCACCAGCAGAGACGGACAGGGGAGCTATGGCTACACCTTC. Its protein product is CATSRDGQGSYGYTF.

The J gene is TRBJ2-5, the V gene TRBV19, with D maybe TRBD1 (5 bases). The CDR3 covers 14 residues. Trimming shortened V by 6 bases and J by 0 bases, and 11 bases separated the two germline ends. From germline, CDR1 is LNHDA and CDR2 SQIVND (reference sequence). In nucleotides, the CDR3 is TGTGCCAGTAGGACCGACAGCTACCAAGAGACCCAGTACTTC. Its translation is CASRTDSYQETQYF.